One and the same sample provided the 17 T cell receptor beta chains below, sequenced in a study of blood T cell repertoires in COVID-19. Sequencing was performed with immunoSEQ multiplex PCR; in TCRdb, only in-frame clones are kept and a portion is missing. Altogether more than 100,000 clones are present, 84% being singletons, with the ten largest covering 10% to 15%. Source material: peripheral blood. The receptors come from a human donor in a cohort sampled during active or convalescent COVID-19.

The chain recombines TRBV6-6 with TRBJ2-3; tentatively, D is TRBD2 (5 bases). This CDR3 spans 16 amino acids. Germline V gene lookup returns CDR1 MNHNY and CDR2 SVGAGI (reference sequence). Trimming stripped 8 bases from V and 4 bases from J, with 22 bases between. The CDR3 is CASALEVPARADTQYF. DNA for the CDR3: TGTGCCAGCGCCCTCGAAGTCCCCGCGAGGGCAGATACGCAGTATTTT.

This rearrangement joins TRBV15 to TRBJ1-1; D call uncertain. The ends were cut back, 0 bases at V and 6 bases at J, with 17 bases in the middle. Germline CDR1 LNHNV, CDR2 YYDKDF (reference sequence). This CDR3 region has 16 residues. The CDR3 loop is CATSRDYGSHEAEAFF. The CDR3 DNA sequence: TGTGCCACCAGCAGAGATTACGGGAGTCACGAAGCTGAAGCTTTCTTT.

Here the CDR3 DNA reads TGTGCCAGCAGTCGTCAGGAAGAGCAGTACTTC. Translated, it gives CASSRQEEQYF. The rearrangement joins TRBV5-6 to TRBJ2-7, with unresolved D. Per the germline V gene, CDR1 is SGHDT and CDR2 is YYEEEE. Trimming removed 5 bases at V and 7 bases at J, with 10 bases between. There are 11 residues in the CDR3.

The rearrangement uses TRBV5-8 and TRBJ2-5; a weak D match, TRBD1 (6 bases). Trimming took 3 bases from V and 5 from J, leaving 20 bases between them. The CDR3 is 16 residues long. The germline V gene encodes CDR1 SGHTS and CDR2 YDEGEE. CDR3: CASSWGSRGLVETQYF. The CDR3 bases are TGTGCCAGCAGCTGGGGGTCGAGGGGGTTGGTGGAGACCCAGTACTTC.

The chain recombines TRBV6-4 with TRBJ1-1, with 9 bases aligning to TRBD1. The CDR3 is made up of 15 amino acids. Germline V CDR1 and CDR2: MRHNA, SNTAGT. The J segment lost 2 bases and the V segment lost 7 bases, leaving 8 bases of the junction unmatched. CDR3 in DNA: TGTGCCAGCAAGCGAAACAGGGGGCCAAACACTGAAGCTTTCTTT. This encodes CASKRNRGPNTEAFF.

The chain recombines TRBV5-1 with TRBJ1-1; the match to TRBD1 covers 9 bases. Germline loops: CDR1 SGHRS, CDR2 YFSETQ. The CDR3 loop spans 14 amino acids. V shed 4 bases and J 8 bases; nucleotides not matched to a gene: 9. CDR3 protein: CASSPIGTGTEAFF. The CDR3 bases are TGCGCCAGCAGCCCAATCGGGACAGGGACCGAAGCTTTCTTT.

The chain has TRBV4-1 and TRBJ2-7; D is possibly TRBD2 (6 bases). Germline CDR1 reads MGHRA; CDR2 reads YSYEKL. The CDR3 length is 12 residues. V was cut by 1 base and J by 6 bases, with 7 bases left in between. CDR3 amino acids: CASSQGGVEQYF. The CDR3 nucleotides read TGCGCCAGCAGCCAAGGGGGGGTCGAGCAGTACTTC.

J is TRBJ2-3 and V is TRBV3-1 (or the pseudogene TRBV3-2); a weak D match, TRBD1 (5 bases). Germline CDR1 and CDR2: LGHDT and YNNKEL (reference sequence). V shed 0 bases and J shed 0 bases, with 10 bases lying between them. The CDR3 length is 16 residues. CDR3 in DNA: TGTGCCAGCAGCCAAGACTATGGGGCCAGCACAGATACGCAGTATTTT. Translated: CASSQDYGASTDTQYF.

V is TRBV5-1 and J is TRBJ2-2, with TRBD2 as a possible D gene (6 bases). Trimming shortened V by 0 bases and J by 4 bases, and 10 bases separated the two germline ends. The germline CDR1 and CDR2 sequences are SGHRS and YFSETQ. The CDR3 consists of 15 residues. CDR3 amino acids: CASSLGGGLTGELFF. CDR3 DNA: TGCGCCAGCAGCTTGGGGGGAGGTCTCACCGGGGAGCTGTTTTTT. The full variable domain, in which reference TRBV5-1 and TRBJ2-2 provide the parts outside the CDR3, is KAGVTQTPRYLIKTRGQQVTLSCSPISGHRSVSWYQQTPGQGLQFLFEYFSETQRNKGNFPGRFSGRQFSNSRSEMNVSTLELGDSALYLCASSLGGGLTGELFFGEGSRLTVL.

Here the CDR3 reads CASSLYEQYF. Here the CDR3 DNA reads TGTGCCAGCAGTTTGTATGAGCAGTACTTC. The chain joins TRBV12-3 or TRBV12-4 to TRBJ2-7, with D hard to call. The CDR3 sequence is 10 residues long. V lost 3 bases to trimming and J lost 7 bases, with 4 bases between them.

CDR3 protein: CASSHGRGNTQYF. CDR3 sequence (DNA): TGTGCCAGCAGCCACGGAAGGGGGAATACGCAGTATTTT. The genes are TRBV7-7 and TRBJ2-3; possibly TRBD1 for D (6 bases). V was shortened by 5 bases and J by 7 bases, with 13 bases between the two germline ends. The CDR3 is 13 residues long. The germline gives CDR1 SSHAT, CDR2 FNYEAQ (reference sequence).

CDR3 loop: CASTNNRLGNTIYF. In DNA, the CDR3 is TGTGCCAGCACCAACAACAGGTTGGGAAACACCATATATTTT. The V call is TRBV2, the J call TRBJ1-3; TRBD1 might be the D (5 bases). From germline, CDR1 is SNHLY and CDR2 FYNNEI. The V end was cut by 7 bases, the J end by 4 bases, with 14 bases between. This CDR3 has 14 amino acids.

The chain has TRBV5-6 and TRBJ2-7, with a weak D call TRBD1 (6 bases). V was pared by 4 bases and J by 0 bases, with 17 bases between. This CDR3 is built from 16 residues. Germline CDR1 and CDR2: SGHDT and YYEEEE. The CDR3 spells CASSPTSGQFSYEQYF. The CDR3, as DNA: TGTGCCAGCAGCCCAACCTCAGGACAGTTCTCCTACGAGCAGTACTTC.

This sequence joins TRBV7-2 and TRBJ2-3; 7 bases map to TRBD2. The CDR3 spans 16 residues. The V gene end was trimmed by 1 base and the J gene end by 2 bases; junction bases not matched to a gene: 6. The germline V gene has CDR1 SGHTA and CDR2 FQGNSA. CDR3 loop: CASSLVGGGNTDTQYF. CDR3 DNA: TGTGCCAGCAGCTTAGTCGGCGGGGGAAACACAGATACGCAGTATTTT. Full variable domain (outside the CDR3, taken from reference TRBV7-2 and TRBJ2-3): GAGVSQSPSNKVTEKGKDVELRCDPISGHTALYWYRQSLGQGLEFLIYFQGNSAPDKSGLPSDRFSAERTGGSVSTLTIQRTQQEDSAVYLCASSLVGGGNTDTQYFGPGTRLTVL.

The V and J genes are TRBV9 and TRBJ1-1; D gene ambiguous. The V gene lost 4 bases and the J gene lost 6 bases, with 16 bases spanning the gap. The CDR3 is made up of 14 amino acids. The germline gives CDR1 SGDLS, CDR2 YYNGEE. CDR3 in DNA: TGTGCCAGCAGCCCCCGTTTAGCGGCAGCTGAAGCTTTCTTT. This codes for CASSPRLAAAEAFF.

The chain uses TRBV6-5 and TRBJ2-1; 10 nucleotides line up with TRBD2. Losses at the gene ends were 7 bases for V and 5 bases for J; bases not matched to a gene: 8. This CDR3 comprises 15 residues. CDR1 is MNHEY and CDR2 is SVGAGI in the germline V gene. For the CDR3, the DNA is TGTGCCAGCAACCCGGGACTAGCGCCCCACAATGAGCAGTTCTTC. Its translation is CASNPGLAPHNEQFF.

CDR3 DNA: TGTGCCAGCAGCCCCTGGGCAGGGCCCTCTGAAGCTTTCTTT. As protein: CASSPWAGPSEAFF. J is TRBJ1-1 and V is TRBV11-2, with D possibly matching TRBD1 (5 bases). The CDR3 is made up of 14 amino acids. Germline assignment: CDR1 SGHAT and CDR2 FQNNGV. V was pared by 5 bases and J by 6 bases, with 16 bases between.